Here is one TCR beta chain with its context. The data stem from a study of CD4 T cells in relation to SARS-CoV-2 and coronaviruses. Study at large: Shared crossreactive spike epitopes were mapped to their HLA restriction.

CD4+ T cells from unexposed donors were obtained before the COVID-19 pandemic (2011-2018). The assay was immunoSEQ multiplex PCR, and TCRdb's table has in-frame clones only and misses some. The table records around 69,000 clones, approximately 94% of them present only once. Germline values: CDR1 SGHTA, CDR2 FQGNSA. This CDR3 is built from 14 residues. Trimming shortened V by 6 bases and J by 0 bases, and 12 bases separated the two germline ends. Sequenced input: naive CD4+ T cells from PBMCs. Sample subset: naive CD4+ T cells isolated by negative enrichment. The receptor was derived from a human donor in good health. The chain uses TRBV7-2 and TRBJ2-7, with D tentatively TRBD1 or TRBD2 (5 bases each). The CDR3 DNA sequence: TGTGCCAGCAGGAGGGGCGGAAGCTCCTACGAGCAGTACTTC. It codes for CASRRGGSSYEQYF.